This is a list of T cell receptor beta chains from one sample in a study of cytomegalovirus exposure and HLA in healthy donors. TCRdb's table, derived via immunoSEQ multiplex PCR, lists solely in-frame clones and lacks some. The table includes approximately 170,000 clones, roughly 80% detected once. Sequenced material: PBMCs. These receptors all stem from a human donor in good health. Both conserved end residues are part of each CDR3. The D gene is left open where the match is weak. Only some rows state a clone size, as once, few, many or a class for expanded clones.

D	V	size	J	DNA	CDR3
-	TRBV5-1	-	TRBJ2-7	TGCGCCAGCAGCCTTGGGACTTCGGGCGAGCAGTACTTC	CASSLGTSGEQYF
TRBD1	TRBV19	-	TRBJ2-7	TGTGCCAGTAGTATGACCCCGGGACAGGGGACCTACGAGCAGTACTTC	CASSMTPGQGTYEQYF
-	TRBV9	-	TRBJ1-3	TGTGCCAGCAGCGGGCCCTCTGGAAACACCATATATTTT	CASSGPSGNTIYF
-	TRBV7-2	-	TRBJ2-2	TGTGCCAGCAGCTTAGAGTGGAGGAACACCGGGGAGCTGTTTTTT	CASSLEWRNTGELFF
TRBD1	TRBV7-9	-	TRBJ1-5	TGTGCCAGCAGCCTCGGGACAGCGTATAATCAGCCCCAGCATTTT	CASSLGTAYNQPQHF
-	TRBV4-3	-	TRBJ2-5	TGCGCCAGCAGCCAAGAACGGAGAGAGACCCAGTACTTC	CASSQERRETQYF
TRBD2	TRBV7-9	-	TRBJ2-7	TGTGCCAGCAGCTCAAGAGCGAGCGGGGGGGCCCTGGAGGAGCAGTACTTC	CASSSRASGGALEEQYF
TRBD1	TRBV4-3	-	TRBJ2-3	TGCGCCAGCAGCCGGGACAGGGGAACTGGAGATACGCAGTATTTT	CASSRDRGTGDTQYF
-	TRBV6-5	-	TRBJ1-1	TGTGCCAGCAGGAGGGTCAAAAACACTGAAGCTTTCTTT	CASRRVKNTEAFF
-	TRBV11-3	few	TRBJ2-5	TGTGCCAGCAGCTTAGAAGTGGGGCTCGAGACCCAGTACTTC	CASSLEVGLETQYF
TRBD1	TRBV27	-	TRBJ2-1	TGTGCCAGCGCCCGGGACAGGGGTGTGAATGAGCAGTTCTTC	CASARDRGVNEQFF
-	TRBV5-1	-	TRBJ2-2	TGCGCCAGCAGCTTGATGGACAGATCACCGAACACCGGGGAGCTGTTTTTT	CASSLMDRSPNTGELFF
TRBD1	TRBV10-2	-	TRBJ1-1	TGCGCCAGCAGTGGAGTACAGGGGGGAGCTGTGAACACTGAAGCTTTCTTT	CASSGVQGGAVNTEAFF
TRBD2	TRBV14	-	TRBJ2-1	TGTGCCAGCAGCCCTACTAGCGGGGGGGTCAATGAGCAGTTCTTC	CASSPTSGGVNEQFF
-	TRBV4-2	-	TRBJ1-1	TGTGCCAGCAGCCAAGAAACGGGGTACGGGGAAGCTTTCTTT	CASSQETGYGEAFF
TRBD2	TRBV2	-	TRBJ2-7	TGTGCCAGCATTGGGGGGGACGAGCAGTACTTC	CASIGGDEQYF
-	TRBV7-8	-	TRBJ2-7	TGTGCCAGCAGCCTATTGGGGGGGCCGACCTACGAGCAGTACTTC	CASSLLGGPTYEQYF
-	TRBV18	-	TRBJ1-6	TGTGCCAGCTCACCATCAGGGCCTGGGGCACCCCTCCACTTT	CASSPSGPGAPLHF
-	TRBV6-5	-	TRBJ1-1	TGTGCCAGCAGTTACGCGGGGATGAACACTGAAGCTTTCTTT	CASSYAGMNTEAFF
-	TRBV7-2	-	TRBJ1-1	TGTGCCAGCAGCTTTGACAGAAGTTCTGAAGCTTTCTTT	CASSFDRSSEAFF
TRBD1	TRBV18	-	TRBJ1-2	TGTGCCAGCGACGACAGGGTGGGATATGGCTACACCTTC	CASDDRVGYGYTF
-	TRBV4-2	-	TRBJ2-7	TGTGCCAGCAGCCCGAACCTCGGGACTCCCTACGAGCAGTACTTC	CASSPNLGTPYEQYF
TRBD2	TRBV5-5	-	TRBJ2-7	TGTGCCAGCAGCTTAAGACTAGCGGGGGGGGAATACGAGCAGTACTTC	CASSLRLAGGEYEQYF
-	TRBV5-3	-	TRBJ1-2	TGTGCCAGAAGCTTGGCTCAGTTCTATGGCTACACCTTC	CARSLAQFYGYTF
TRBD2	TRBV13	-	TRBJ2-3	TGTGCCAGCAGCTTATTTCGGGGGGGCCTAATTCCAGATACGCAGTATTTT	CASSLFRGGLIPDTQYF
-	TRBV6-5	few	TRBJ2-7	TGTGCCAGCAGTCCGATAGGGGCGTCGAGGGAGCAGTACTTC	CASSPIGASREQYF
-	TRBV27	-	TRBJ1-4	TGTGCCAGCAGTTCTCAGGGGCTGGCTGCAACTAATGAAAAACTGTTTTTT	CASSSQGLAATNEKLFF
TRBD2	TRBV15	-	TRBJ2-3	TGTGCCACCAGCAGAGGTCTAGCGGGGGGGCGGACAGATACGCAGTATTTT	CATSRGLAGGRTDTQYF
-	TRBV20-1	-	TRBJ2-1	TGCAGTGCTAGAATCGATGAGCAGTTCTTC	CSARIDEQFF
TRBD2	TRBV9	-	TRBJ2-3	TGTGCCAGCAGCGCCCGGCCTGGGCTAGCGGGGGGCCTTTACACAGATACGCAGTATTTT	CASSARPGLAGGLYTDTQYF
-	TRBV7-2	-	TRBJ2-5	TGTGCCAGCAGCTTATTTAGAGGGTTGGAGACCCAGTACTTC	CASSLFRGLETQYF
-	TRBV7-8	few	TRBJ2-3	TGTGCCAGCAGCTCGTGGGGCGAGGATACGCAGTATTTT	CASSSWGEDTQYF
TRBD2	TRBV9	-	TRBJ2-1	TGTGCCAGCAGCCCCCTAGCGGGGGCCTACAATGAGCAGTTCTTC	CASSPLAGAYNEQFF
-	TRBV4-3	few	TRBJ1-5	TGCGCCAGCAGCCAAGGGACACACGGCACGCCCCAGCATTTT	CASSQGTHGTPQHF
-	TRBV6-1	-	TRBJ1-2	TGTGCCAGCAGATATAGCCAAGGTGGCTACACCTTC	CASRYSQGGYTF
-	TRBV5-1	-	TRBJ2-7	TGCGCCAGCAGGGAGGCCACAGGGCTCTACGAGCAGTACTTC	CASREATGLYEQYF
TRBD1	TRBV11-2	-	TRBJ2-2	TGTGCCAGCAGCTCTTACAGGGGTGGCGGGGAGCTGTTTTTT	CASSSYRGGGELFF
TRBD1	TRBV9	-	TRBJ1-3	TGTGCCAGCAGCAGACGGGACAGGGGGGAGGCCGGAAACACCATATATTTT	CASSRRDRGEAGNTIYF
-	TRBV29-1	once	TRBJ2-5	TGCAGCGTTGAAGATCCCGGTGACAGGGGAGGGGAGACCCAGTACTTC	CSVEDPGDRGGETQYF
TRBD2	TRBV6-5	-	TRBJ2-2	TGTGCCAGCAGTTACTATGCTAGCGGGGTTGGCGGGGAGCTGTTTTTT	CASSYYASGVGGELFF
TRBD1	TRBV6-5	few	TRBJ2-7	TGTGCCAGCAGTTCAGGCGGACAGGGATTGTCTGCCGAGCAGTACTTC	CASSSGGQGLSAEQYF
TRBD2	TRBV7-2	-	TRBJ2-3	TGTGCCAGCAGCTTCAGCGGGGGAATCGTAGATACGCAGTATTTT	CASSFSGGIVDTQYF
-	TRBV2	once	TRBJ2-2	TGTGCCAGCAACCCTAGCCGACTCGTAAGGGACACCGGGGAGCTGTTTTTT	CASNPSRLVRDTGELFF
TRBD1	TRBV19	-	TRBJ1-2	TGTGCCAGTAGTACGAACAGGGGCCGGGGCTACACCTTC	CASSTNRGRGYTF
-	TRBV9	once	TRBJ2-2	TGTGCCAGCAACGCTCCATCGGACACCGGGGAGCTGTTTTTT	CASNAPSDTGELFF
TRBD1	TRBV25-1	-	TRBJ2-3	TGTGCCAGCAGTGATGACAGGGGATTCCCAGATACGCAGTATTTT	CASSDDRGFPDTQYF
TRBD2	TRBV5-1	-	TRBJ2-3	TGCGCCAGCAGCCCGACTAGCGGTTACACAGATACGCAGTATTTT	CASSPTSGYTDTQYF
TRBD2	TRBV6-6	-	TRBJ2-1	TGTGCCAGTAGTGATGGGACTAAACTCTACAATGAGCAGTTCTTC	CASSDGTKLYNEQFF
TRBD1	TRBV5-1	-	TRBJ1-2	TGCGCCAGCAGCTTAACACCCGGGACAGGGGATGGCTACACCTTC	CASSLTPGTGDGYTF
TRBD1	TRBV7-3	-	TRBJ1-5	TGTGCCAGCAGCCAAGACAGGGATCAGCCCCAGCATTTT	CASSQDRDQPQHF
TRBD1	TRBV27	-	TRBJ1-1	TGTGCCAGCAGTTTGACTATAGGGACAGCGAACACTGAAGCTTTCTTT	CASSLTIGTANTEAFF
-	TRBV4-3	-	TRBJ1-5	TGCGCCAGCAGCTACGATCAGGGCCCCCAGCATTTT	CASSYDQGPQHF